The T cell receptor beta chain under discussion was sequenced for a study of cytomegalovirus exposure and HLA in healthy donors. A multiplex PCR was run with 60 Vbeta primers and 13 Jbeta primers. The method was immunoSEQ multiplex PCR; TCRdb's version includes in-frame clones alone and lacks a portion of them. The sample has 200,000 to 250,000 clones; more than 75% are singletons. The V and J ends lost 6 bases and 0 bases, in that order; junction bases with no gene match: 9. Germline CDR1 and CDR2: SGHVS and FNYEAQ. There are 16 residues in the CDR3. Overall study findings and caveats: Further analysis, carried out later, found HLA-associated TCR beta chains more clonally expanded than equally common other chains. Donors belonging to an Asian-associated ancestry cluster reportedly showed fewer N-insertions in productive TCRs than the 666-donor mean, according to what a later analysis found.

This clone was detected a few times. Its antigen is not identified. Sample: PBMCs. The rearrangement links TRBV7-6 to TRBJ1-1, with 8 bases aligning to TRBD1. This sequence originates from a human donor in good health. Written as DNA, the CDR3 is TGTGCCAGCAGACTCGGGACAGGCCGGATGAACACTGAAGCTTTCTTT. Translation: CASRLGTGRMNTEAFF.